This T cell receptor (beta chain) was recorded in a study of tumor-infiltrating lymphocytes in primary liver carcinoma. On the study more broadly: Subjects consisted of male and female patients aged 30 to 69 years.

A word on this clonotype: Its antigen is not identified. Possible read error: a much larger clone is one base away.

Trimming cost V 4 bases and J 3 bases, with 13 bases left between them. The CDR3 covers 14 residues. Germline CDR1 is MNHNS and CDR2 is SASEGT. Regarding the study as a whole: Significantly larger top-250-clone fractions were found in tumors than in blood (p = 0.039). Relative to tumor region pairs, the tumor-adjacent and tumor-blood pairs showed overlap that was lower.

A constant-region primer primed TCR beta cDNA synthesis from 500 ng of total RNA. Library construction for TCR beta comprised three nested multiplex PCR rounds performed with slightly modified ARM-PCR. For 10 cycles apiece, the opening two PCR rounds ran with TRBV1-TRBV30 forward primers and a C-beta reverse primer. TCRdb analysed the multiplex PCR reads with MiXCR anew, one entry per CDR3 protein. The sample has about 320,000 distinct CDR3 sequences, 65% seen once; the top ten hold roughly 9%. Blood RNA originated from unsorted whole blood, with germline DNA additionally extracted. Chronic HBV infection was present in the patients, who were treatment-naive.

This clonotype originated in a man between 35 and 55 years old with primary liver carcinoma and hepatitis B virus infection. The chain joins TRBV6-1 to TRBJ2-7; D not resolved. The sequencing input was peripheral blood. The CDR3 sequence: CASSAFGVYYEQYF. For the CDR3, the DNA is TGTGCCAGCAGTGCTTTTGGGGTTTACTACGAGCAGTACTTC.